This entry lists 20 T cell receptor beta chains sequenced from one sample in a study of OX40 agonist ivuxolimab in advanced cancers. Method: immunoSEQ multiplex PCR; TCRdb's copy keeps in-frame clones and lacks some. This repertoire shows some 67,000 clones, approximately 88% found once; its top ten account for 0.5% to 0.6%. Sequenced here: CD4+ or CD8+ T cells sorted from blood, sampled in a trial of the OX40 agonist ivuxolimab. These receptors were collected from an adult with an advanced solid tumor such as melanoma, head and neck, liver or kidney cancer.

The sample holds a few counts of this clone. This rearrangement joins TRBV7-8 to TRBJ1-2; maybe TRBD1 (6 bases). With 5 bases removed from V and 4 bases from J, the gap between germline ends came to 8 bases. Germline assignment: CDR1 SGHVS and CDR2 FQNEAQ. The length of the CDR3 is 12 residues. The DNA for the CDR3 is TGTGCCAGCAGCCAGGACAGCTATGGCTACACCTTC. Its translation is CASSQDSYGYTF.

CDR3 sequence: CASSPQMGASETQYF. Here the CDR3 DNA reads TGTGCCAGCAGCCCTCAGATGGGGGCCTCGGAGACCCAGTACTTC. V gene TRBV5-4 combines with J gene TRBJ2-5, with D possibly being TRBD1 (6 bases). The CDR3 runs 15 residues. Germline V gives CDR1 SGHNT, CDR2 YYREEE (reference sequence). V lost 4 bases, J lost 5 bases, and 18 bases lay in between. Complete variable domain (other parts from reference TRBV5-4 and TRBJ2-5): ETGVTQSPTHLIKTRGQQVTLRCSSQSGHNTVSWYQQALGQGPQFIFQYYREEENGRGNFPPRFSGLQFPNYSSELNVNALELDDSALYLCASSPQMGASETQYFGPGTRLLVL.

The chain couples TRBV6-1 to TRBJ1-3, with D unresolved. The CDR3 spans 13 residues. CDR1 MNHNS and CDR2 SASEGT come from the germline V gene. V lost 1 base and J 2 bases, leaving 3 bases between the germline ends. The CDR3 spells CASSEGAGNTIYF. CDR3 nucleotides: TGTGCCAGCAGTGAAGGGGCTGGAAACACCATATATTTT.

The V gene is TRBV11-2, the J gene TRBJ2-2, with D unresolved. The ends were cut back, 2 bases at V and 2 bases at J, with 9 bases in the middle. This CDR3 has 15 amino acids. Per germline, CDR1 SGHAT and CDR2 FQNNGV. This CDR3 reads CASSLQPANTGELFF. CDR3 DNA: TGTGCCAGCAGCTTACAACCGGCCAACACCGGGGAGCTGTTTTTT.

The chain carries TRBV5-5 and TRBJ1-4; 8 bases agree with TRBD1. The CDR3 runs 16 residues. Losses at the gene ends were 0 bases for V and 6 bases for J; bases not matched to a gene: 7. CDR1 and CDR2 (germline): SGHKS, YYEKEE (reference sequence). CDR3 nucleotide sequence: TGTGCCAGCAGCTTGGCCCAGGGGGCGGAATATGAAAAACTGTTTTTT. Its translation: CASSLAQGAEYEKLFF. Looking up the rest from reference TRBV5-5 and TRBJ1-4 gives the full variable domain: DAGVTQSPTHLIKTRGQQVTLRCSPISGHKSVSWYQQVLGQGPQFIFQYYEKEERGRGNFPDRFSARQFPNYSSELNVNALLLGDSALYLCASSLAQGAEYEKLFFGSGTQLSVL.

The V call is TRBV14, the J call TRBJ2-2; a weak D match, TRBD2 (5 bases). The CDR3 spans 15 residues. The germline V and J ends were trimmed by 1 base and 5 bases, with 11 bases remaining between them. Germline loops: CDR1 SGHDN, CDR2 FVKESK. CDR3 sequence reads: CASSQVPGSTGELFF. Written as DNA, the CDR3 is TGTGCCAGCAGCCAAGTCCCGGGGTCGACCGGGGAGCTGTTTTTT.

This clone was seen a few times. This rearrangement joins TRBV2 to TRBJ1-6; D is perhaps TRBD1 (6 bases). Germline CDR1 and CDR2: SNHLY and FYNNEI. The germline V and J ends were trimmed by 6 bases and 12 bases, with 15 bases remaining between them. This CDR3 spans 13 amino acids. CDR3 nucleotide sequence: TGTGCCAGCAGGCCGACAGGTCTGGGACCCCTCCACTTT. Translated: CASRPTGLGPLHF.

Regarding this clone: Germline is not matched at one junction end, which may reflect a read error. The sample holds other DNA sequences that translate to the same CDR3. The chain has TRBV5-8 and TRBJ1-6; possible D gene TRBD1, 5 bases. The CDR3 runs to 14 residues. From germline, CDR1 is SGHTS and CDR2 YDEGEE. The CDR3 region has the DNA TGCGCCAGCAGCTTTTCGGGGACTAATTCACCCCTCCACTTT. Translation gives CASSFSGTNSPLHF.

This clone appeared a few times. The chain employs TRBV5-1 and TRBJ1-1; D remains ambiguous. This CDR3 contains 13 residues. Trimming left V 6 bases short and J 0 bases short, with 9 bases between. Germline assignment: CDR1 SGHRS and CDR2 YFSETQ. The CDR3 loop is CASNPGMNTEAFF. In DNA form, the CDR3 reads TGCGCCAGCAACCCCGGTATGAACACTGAAGCTTTCTTT.

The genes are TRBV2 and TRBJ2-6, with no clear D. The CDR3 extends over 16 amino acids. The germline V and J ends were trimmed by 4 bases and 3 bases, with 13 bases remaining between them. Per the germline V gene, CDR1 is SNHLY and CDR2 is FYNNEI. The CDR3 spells CASSVQMVGGANVLTF. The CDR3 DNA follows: TGTGCCAGCAGTGTCCAGATGGTAGGTGGGGCCAACGTCCTGACTTTC. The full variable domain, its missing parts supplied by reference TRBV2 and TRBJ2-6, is EPEVTQTPSHQVTQMGQEVILRCVPISNHLYFYWYRQILGQKVEFLVSFYNNEISEKSEIFDDQFSVERPDGSNFTLKIRSTKLEDSAMYFCASSVQMVGGANVLTFGAGSRLTVL.

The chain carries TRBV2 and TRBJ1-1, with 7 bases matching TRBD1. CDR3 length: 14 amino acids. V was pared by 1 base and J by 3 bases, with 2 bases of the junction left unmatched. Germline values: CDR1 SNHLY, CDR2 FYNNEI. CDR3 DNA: TGTGCCAGCAGTGAAGTCAGGGGGTACACTGAAGCTTTCTTT. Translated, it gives CASSEVRGYTEAFF. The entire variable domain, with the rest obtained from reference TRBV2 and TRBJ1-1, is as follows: EPEVTQTPSHQVTQMGQEVILRCVPISNHLYFYWYRQILGQKVEFLVSFYNNEISEKSEIFDDQFSVERPDGSNFTLKIRSTKLEDSAMYFCASSEVRGYTEAFFGQGTRLTVV.

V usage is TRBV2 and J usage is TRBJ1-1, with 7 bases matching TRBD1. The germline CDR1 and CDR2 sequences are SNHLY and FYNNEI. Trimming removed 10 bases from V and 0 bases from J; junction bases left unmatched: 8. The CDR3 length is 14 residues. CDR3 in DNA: TGTGCCACCCAGGAGACAGGGATGAACACTGAAGCTTTCTTT. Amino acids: CATQETGMNTEAFF.

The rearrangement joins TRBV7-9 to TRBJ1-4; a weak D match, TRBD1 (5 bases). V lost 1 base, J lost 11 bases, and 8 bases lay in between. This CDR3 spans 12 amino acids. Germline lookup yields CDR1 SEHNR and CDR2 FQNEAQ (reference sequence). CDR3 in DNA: TGTGCCAGCAGCTTAGGAGGGGAGAAACTGTTTTTT. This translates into CASSLGGEKLFF. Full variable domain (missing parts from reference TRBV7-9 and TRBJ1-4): DTGVSQNPRHKITKRGQNVTFRCDPISEHNRLYWYRQTLGQGPEFLTYFQNEAQLEKSRLLSDRFSAERPKGSFSTLEIQRTEQGDSAMYLCASSLGGEKLFFGSGTQLSVL.

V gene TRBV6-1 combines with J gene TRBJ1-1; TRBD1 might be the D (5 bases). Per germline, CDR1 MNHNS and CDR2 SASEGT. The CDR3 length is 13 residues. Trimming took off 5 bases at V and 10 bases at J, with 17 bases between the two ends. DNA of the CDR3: TGTGCCAGCAGTATAGACAGAGATCTTATAGCTTTCTTT. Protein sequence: CASSIDRDLIAFF.

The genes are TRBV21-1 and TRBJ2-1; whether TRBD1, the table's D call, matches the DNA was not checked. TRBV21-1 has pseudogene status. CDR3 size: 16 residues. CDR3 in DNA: TGTGCCAGCAAATTCAGGGTCCCGAGCTCCTACAATGAGCAGTTCTTC. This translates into CASKFRVPSSYNEQFF.

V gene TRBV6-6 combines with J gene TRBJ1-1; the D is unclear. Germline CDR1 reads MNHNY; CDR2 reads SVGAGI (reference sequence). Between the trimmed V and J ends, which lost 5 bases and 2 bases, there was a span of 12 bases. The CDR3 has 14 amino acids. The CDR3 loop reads CASSGPGQNTEAFF. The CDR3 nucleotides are TGTGCCAGCAGTGGCCCGGGCCAAAACACTGAAGCTTTCTTT.

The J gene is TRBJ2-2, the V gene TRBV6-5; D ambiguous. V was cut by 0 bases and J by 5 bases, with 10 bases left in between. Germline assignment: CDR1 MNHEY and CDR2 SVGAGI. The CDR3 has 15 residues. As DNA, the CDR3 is TGTGCCAGCAGTTACTCGGTTCTGGGGACCGGGGAGCTGTTTTTT. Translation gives CASSYSVLGTGELFF.

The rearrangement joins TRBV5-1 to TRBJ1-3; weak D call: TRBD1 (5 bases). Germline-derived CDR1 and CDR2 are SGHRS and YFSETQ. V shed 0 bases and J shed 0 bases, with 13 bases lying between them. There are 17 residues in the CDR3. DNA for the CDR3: TGCGCCAGCAGCTTGGGCGGGACCGCAACCTCTGGAAACACCATATATTTT. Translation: CASSLGGTATSGNTIYF.

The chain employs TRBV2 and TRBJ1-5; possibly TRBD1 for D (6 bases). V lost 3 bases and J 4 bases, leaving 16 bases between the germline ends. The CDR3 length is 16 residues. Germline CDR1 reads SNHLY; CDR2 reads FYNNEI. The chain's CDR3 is CASSEGGRGLNQPQHF. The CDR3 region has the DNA TGTGCCAGCAGTGAGGGGGGCAGGGGCCTTAATCAGCCCCAGCATTTT.

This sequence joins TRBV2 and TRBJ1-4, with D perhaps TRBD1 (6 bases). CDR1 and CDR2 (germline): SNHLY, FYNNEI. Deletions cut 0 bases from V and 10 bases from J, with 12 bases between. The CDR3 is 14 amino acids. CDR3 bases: TGTGCCAGCAGTGAAGCATCGGGACACCGAAAACTGTTTTTT. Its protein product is CASSEASGHRKLFF.